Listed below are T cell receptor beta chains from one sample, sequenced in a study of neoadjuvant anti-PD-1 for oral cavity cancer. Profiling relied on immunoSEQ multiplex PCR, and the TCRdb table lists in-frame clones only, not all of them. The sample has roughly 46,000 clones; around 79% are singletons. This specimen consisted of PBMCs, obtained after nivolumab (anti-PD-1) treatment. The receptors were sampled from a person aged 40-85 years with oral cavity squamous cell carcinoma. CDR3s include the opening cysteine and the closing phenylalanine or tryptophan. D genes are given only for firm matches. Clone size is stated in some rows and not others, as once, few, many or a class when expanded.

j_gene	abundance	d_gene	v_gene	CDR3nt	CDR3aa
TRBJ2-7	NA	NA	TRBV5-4	TGTGCCAGCAGCTTTGCCCGGGACTTCTACGAGCAGTACTTC	CASSFARDFYEQYF
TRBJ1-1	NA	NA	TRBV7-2	TGTGCCAGCAGCTCCCCCGGCGTATATGACACTGAAGCTTTCTTT	CASSSPGVYDTEAFF
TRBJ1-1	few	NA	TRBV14	TGTGCCAGCAGCCAAGAGGGCACTGAAGCTTTCTTT	CASSQEGTEAFF
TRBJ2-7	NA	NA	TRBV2	TGTGCCAGCAGTGATAGACAGTACGAGCAGTACTTC	CASSDRQYEQYF
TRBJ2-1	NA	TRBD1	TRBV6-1	TGTGCCAGCATCTGGACAGGGAACTCCTACAATGAGCAGTTCTTC	CASIWTGNSYNEQFF
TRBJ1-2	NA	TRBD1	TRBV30	TGTGCCTGGAGTGGGAGGGGGACAGATGGCTACACCTTC	CAWSGRGTDGYTF
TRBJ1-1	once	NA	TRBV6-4	TGTGCCAGCAGTGTCGCGGGGGGGCGAACTGAAGCTTTCTTT	CASSVAGGRTEAFF
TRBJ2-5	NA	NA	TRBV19	TGTGCCAGTAGTATAGGGGGGCAAGAGACCCAGTACTTC	CASSIGGQETQYF
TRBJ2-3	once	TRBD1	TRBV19	TGTGCCAGTAGACAGGGACAGGGGCAGGGAGATACGCAGTATTTT	CASRQGQGQGDTQYF
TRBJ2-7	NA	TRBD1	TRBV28	TGTGCCAGCATTGACAGGGGGCGTTACGAGCAGTACTTC	CASIDRGRYEQYF
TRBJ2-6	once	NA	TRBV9	TGTGCCAGCAGCGTCCGGACCCTATTTGGCTCTGGGGCCAACGTCCTGACTTTC	CASSVRTLFGSGANVLTF
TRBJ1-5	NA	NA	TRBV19	TGTGCCAGTAGTCCAAGGACGGAAAGATCAGCCCAGCATTTT	CASSPRTERSAQHF
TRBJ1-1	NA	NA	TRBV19	TGTGCCAGTAAGGCCAGGGGAGCGACTGAAGCTTTCTTT	CASKARGATEAFF
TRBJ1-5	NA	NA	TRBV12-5	TGTGCTAGTGTTGGGGGAGGCCAGCCCGGAAATCAGCCCCAGCATTTT	CASVGGGQPGNQPQHF
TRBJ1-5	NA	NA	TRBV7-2	TGTGCCAGCAGCATGATGGGACGGAGAAGCAATCAGCCCCAGCATTTT	CASSMMGRRSNQPQHF
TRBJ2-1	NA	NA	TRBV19	TGTGCCAGTAGTATGTCAGGGGATTTGAATGAGCAGTTCTTC	CASSMSGDLNEQFF
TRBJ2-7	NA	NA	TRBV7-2	TGTGCCAGCAGCTTAGCACCAGCGGTGGATCCTTACGAGCAGTACTTC	CASSLAPAVDPYEQYF
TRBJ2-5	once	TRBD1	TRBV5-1	TGCGCCAGCACCTCCTGGACAGGCAAAGAGACCCAGTACTTC	CASTSWTGKETQYF
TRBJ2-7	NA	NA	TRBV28	TGTGCCAGCAGCACCCGGCCAGTTAGCCACGAGCAGTACTTC	CASSTRPVSHEQYF
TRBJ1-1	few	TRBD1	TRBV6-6	TGTGCCAGCAGGTCCGGGACAGGACGACGGAGCACTGAAGCTTTCTTT	CASRSGTGRRSTEAFF
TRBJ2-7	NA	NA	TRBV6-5	TGTGCCAGCAGTTACCAACAGGGAGGTACCTACGAGCAGTACTTC	CASSYQQGGTYEQYF
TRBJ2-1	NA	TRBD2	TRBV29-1	TGCAGCGTTGAAATTAGCGGGGCGGCTGGTAATGAGCAGTTCTTC	CSVEISGAAGNEQFF
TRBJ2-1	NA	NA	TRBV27	TGTGCCAGCAGTTCGGCGGCCGTTTGGGGCCGGGATGAGCAGTTCTTC	CASSSAAVWGRDEQFF
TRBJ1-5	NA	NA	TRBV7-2	TGTGCCAGCAGCCTAAAGGGGGGCCCGGGCAATCAGCCCCAGCATTTT	CASSLKGGPGNQPQHF
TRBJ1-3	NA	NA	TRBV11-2	TGTGCCAGCAGCTTAGACGGCGACTCTGGAAACACCATATATTTT	CASSLDGDSGNTIYF
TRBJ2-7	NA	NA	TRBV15	TGTGCCACCAGCAGAGATAAAAACTTC	CATSRDKNF
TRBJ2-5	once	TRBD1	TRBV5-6	TGTGCCAGCAGCTTCCAGGGGGAACTAGAGACCCAGTACTTC	CASSFQGELETQYF
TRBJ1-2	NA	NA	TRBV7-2	TGTGCCAGCAGCTTAGAATTCGTGACGGTCTATGGCTACACCTTC	CASSLEFVTVYGYTF
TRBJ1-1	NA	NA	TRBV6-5	TGTGCCAGCAGTTACGGGGCGGGAAGCACTGAAGCTTTCTTT	CASSYGAGSTEAFF
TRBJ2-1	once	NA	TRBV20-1	TGCAGTGCTAGAGACGTCAATGAGCAGTTCTTC	CSARDVNEQFF
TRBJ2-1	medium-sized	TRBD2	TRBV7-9	TGTGCCAGCAGCACCCCCATGAGCGGGAGAGTCACTGAGCAGTTCTTC	CASSTPMSGRVTEQFF
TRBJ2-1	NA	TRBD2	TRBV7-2	TGTGCCAGCAGCTCACTAGCGGGGGGGCGTTACAATGAGCAGTTCTTC	CASSSLAGGRYNEQFF
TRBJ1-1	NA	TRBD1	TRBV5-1	TGCGCCAGTAGCTTGGCGGACAGGCGGACGAACACTGAAGCTTTCTTT	CASSLADRRTNTEAFF
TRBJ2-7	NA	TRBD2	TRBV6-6	TGTGCCAGCAGTGACGCGGGAGGAACCTCCTACGAGCAGTACTTC	CASSDAGGTSYEQYF
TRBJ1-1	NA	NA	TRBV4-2	TGTGCCAGCAGCCAACCAGACCGGCTGAACACTGAAGCTTTCTTT	CASSQPDRLNTEAFF
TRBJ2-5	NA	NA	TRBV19	TGTGCCAGTAGTTCCAGGACGGTACTTGGCAGGGAGACCCAGTACTTC	CASSSRTVLGRETQYF
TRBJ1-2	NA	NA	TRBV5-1	TGCGCCAGCAGCTTGAATCAGGGCTATGGCTACACCTTC	CASSLNQGYGYTF
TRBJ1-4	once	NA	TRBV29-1	TGCAGCGTGGCCTCGGCACCCGGGGTAGGGGAAAAACTGTTTTTT	CSVASAPGVGEKLFF
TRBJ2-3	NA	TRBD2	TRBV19	TGTGCCAGTAACCCGGGGAGCGGGAGGGCCCTCACAGATACGCAGTATTTT	CASNPGSGRALTDTQYF
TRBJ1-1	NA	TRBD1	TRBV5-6	TGTGCCAGCAGCAGCGGGACAGGGAACACTGAAGCTTTCTTT	CASSSGTGNTEAFF
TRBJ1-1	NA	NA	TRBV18	TGTGCCAGCTCTCTTGGTAGGGACACTGAAGCTTTCTTT	CASSLGRDTEAFF
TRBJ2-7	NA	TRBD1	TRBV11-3	TGTGCCAGCAGGTCTTCTGGGACAGGGGGATGCTACGAGCAGTACTTC	CASRSSGTGGCYEQYF